The 7 T cell receptor beta chains below all came from one sample that was sequenced in a study of blood T cell repertoires in COVID-19. The table came from immunoSEQ multiplex PCR; TCRdb's copy has only in-frame clones and leaves some out. The data hold a few hundred thousand clones, with 84% observed a single time. The sequenced sample consisted of PBMCs or T cells enriched from blood (not recorded which). Every receptor here comes from a man between 45 and 60 years old who had recovered from COVID-19.

The chain has TRBV24-1 and TRBJ2-2, with 8 positions matching TRBD1. V was clipped by 4 bases and J by 3 bases; unmatched bases: 6. Germline lookup yields CDR1 KGHDR and CDR2 SFDVKD. The length of the CDR3 is 16 residues. Here the CDR3 reads CATSDPGQGHTGELFF. The CDR3 DNA reads as TGTGCCACCAGTGACCCCGGACAGGGTCACACCGGGGAGCTGTTTTTT.

The genes are TRBV4-2 and TRBJ1-2; D possibly corresponds to TRBD1 (6 bases). This CDR3 contains 17 residues. V dropped 0 bases and J dropped 3 bases, with 17 bases sitting between them. Germline CDR1 and CDR2: LGHNA and YNFKEQ. CDR3 sequence (DNA): TGTGCCAGCAGCCAAGATATCCGGGGGGGGCGCGACTATGGCTACACCTTC. Protein: CASSQDIRGGRDYGYTF.

This chain joins TRBV11-3 and TRBJ2-1, with TRBD2 matching 9 bases. The CDR3 spans 15 residues. The J segment lost 2 bases and the V segment lost 5 bases, leaving 4 bases of the junction unmatched. CDR1 is SGHNT, CDR2 YENEEA, per germline. The CDR3 DNA reads as TGTGCCAGCAGCCAAGCGGGAGGTCCCTACAATGAGCAGTTCTTC. This translates into CASSQAGGPYNEQFF.

The gene calls are TRBV6-1 and TRBJ1-2; TRBD1 matches at 8 bases. The J segment lost 4 bases and the V segment lost 4 bases, leaving 14 bases of the junction unmatched. The CDR3 extends over 17 amino acids. Germline V CDR1 and CDR2: MNHNS, SASEGT. The CDR3 DNA is TGTGCCAGCAGTGTGCGACAGGGGAGCCGGCCTAGCTATGGCTACACCTTC. This encodes CASSVRQGSRPSYGYTF.

The chain carries TRBV5-8 and TRBJ1-2; a weak D match, TRBD1 (5 bases). The V gene lost 6 bases and the J gene lost 7 bases, with 19 bases spanning the gap. Germline lookup yields CDR1 SGHTS and CDR2 YDEGEE. The CDR3 consists of 14 residues. Written as DNA, the CDR3 is TGTGCCAGCACCACTACTCGGGGGGTTTTTGGCTACACCTTC. This encodes CASTTTRGVFGYTF.

This clone was picked up one time. This rearrangement joins TRBV7-9 to TRBJ1-6; D might be TRBD1 (6 bases). Looked up from germline, CDR1 is SEHNR and CDR2 is FQNEAQ (reference sequence). V shed 2 bases and J shed 8 bases, with 22 bases lying between them. CDR3 length equals 18 residues. CDR3 sequence reads: CASSLRTGLSAGDSPLHF. DNA for the CDR3: TGTGCCAGCAGCTTACGCACAGGGTTGAGCGCGGGCGATTCACCCCTCCACTTT.

A single count supports this clone. The chain has TRBV24-1 and TRBJ2-3, with TRBD1 as a possible D gene (7 bases). This CDR3 is built from 17 residues. V shed 4 bases and J shed 5 bases, with 21 bases lying between them. The germline gives CDR1 KGHDR, CDR2 SFDVKD. CDR3 protein: CATSDPALGGTVDTQYF. CDR3 nucleotide sequence: TGTGCCACCAGTGACCCCGCTTTAGGCGGGACAGTAGATACGCAGTATTTT.